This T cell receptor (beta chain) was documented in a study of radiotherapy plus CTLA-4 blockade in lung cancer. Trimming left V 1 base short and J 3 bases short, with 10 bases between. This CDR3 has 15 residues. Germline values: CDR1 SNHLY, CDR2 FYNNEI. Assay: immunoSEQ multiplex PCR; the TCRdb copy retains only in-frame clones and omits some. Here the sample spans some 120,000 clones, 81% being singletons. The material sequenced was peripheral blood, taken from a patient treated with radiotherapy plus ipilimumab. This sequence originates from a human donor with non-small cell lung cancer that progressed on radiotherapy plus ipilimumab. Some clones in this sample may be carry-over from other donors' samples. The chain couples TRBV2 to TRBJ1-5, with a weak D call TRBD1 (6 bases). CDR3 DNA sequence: TGTGCCAGCAGTGAAGGGGGACACTCCAATCAGCCCCAGCATTTT. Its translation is CASSEGGHSNQPQHF.